These T cell receptor beta chains were read from a single sample in a study of blood T cell repertoires in COVID-19. Only in-frame clones appear in the TCRdb table, and some are missing; sequencing was by immunoSEQ multiplex PCR. The sample yields some 100,000 clones, about 89% seen once. Sequencing used peripheral blood. All receptors derive from a man aged 60-69 years with acute or convalescent COVID-19. Both conserved end residues are part of each CDR3. Fields, in order: clone size, V gene, D gene, J gene, CDR3 DNA, CDR3 protein. A D gene is named only where the DNA matches it firmly. Expanded clones get a size class; other rows say once, few or many, or leave the size out.

>.|TRBV5-5|.|TRBJ1-1
TGTGCCAGCAGCATCACACAGGGTTGGTCTTTGAGAAACACTGAAGCTTTCTTT
CASSITQGWSLRNTEAFF
>.|TRBV28|TRBD1|TRBJ2-7
TGTGCCAGCAGTTTCGGTGACAGGGGGTACGAGCAGTACTTC
CASSFGDRGYEQYF
>once|TRBV7-6|TRBD2|TRBJ2-5
TGTGCCAGCAGCTTAGGTAGCGGGAGCATCGGGGAGACCCAGTACTTC
CASSLGSGSIGETQYF
>.|TRBV6-5|TRBD1|TRBJ2-3
TGTGCCAGCAGGTTAGGGGGCGCAGATACGCAGTATTTT
CASRLGGADTQYF
>.|TRBV25-1|TRBD1|TRBJ2-3
TGTGCCAGCAGTGAACACAGGGGGGTCTACACAGATACGCAGTATTTT
CASSEHRGVYTDTQYF
>.|TRBV7-6|TRBD2|TRBJ2-1
TGTGCCAGCAGCTTCCCTGGGGAGGGCCTCACCAATGAGCAGTTCTTC
CASSFPGEGLTNEQFF
>.|TRBV28|.|TRBJ1-1
TGTGCCAGCAGTTTATTGGACCGGTTCCCGGGGAGTGGCACTGAAGCTTTCTTT
CASSLLDRFPGSGTEAFF
>once|TRBV10-2|.|TRBJ2-1
TGCGCCAGCAGTAACACAGGGAATATCAATGAGCAGTTCTTC
CASSNTGNINEQFF
>.|TRBV7-3|.|TRBJ2-3
TGTGCCAGCAGCTTAAATCTCCCAGATACGCAGTATTTT
CASSLNLPDTQYF
>.|TRBV7-2|TRBD2|TRBJ2-1
TGTGCCAGCAGCTCTAGGACTAGTTGGGGGAATGAGCAGTTCTTC
CASSSRTSWGNEQFF
>.|TRBV10-3|TRBD1|TRBJ1-6
TGTGCCATCAGCCAGACAGGGGGAGATAATTCACCCCTCCACTTT
CAISQTGGDNSPLHF
>.|TRBV6-5|.|TRBJ1-1
TGTGCCAGCAGTTACAGGGGGGGTGAAGCTTTCTTT
CASSYRGGEAFF
>.|TRBV24-1|.|TRBJ2-1
TGTGCCACCAGTGACTACTCCTACAATGAGCAGTTCTTC
CATSDYSYNEQFF
>.|TRBV10-2|TRBD2|TRBJ2-2
TGCGCCAGCAGAGCCGGGACTAGTTTTATCGGGGAGCTGTTTTTT
CASRAGTSFIGELFF
>.|TRBV18|.|TRBJ1-5
TGTGCCAGCTCACCACGAGGCGAACAGCCCCAGCATTTT
CASSPRGEQPQHF
>once|TRBV24-1|TRBD2|TRBJ2-1
TGTGCCACCAGGGACGGGAGGGCCCAAAATGAGCAGTTCTTC
CATRDGRAQNEQFF
>once|TRBV6-5|TRBD1|TRBJ2-7
TGTGCCAGCAGTCCACGGACAGGGTGGTACGAGCAGTACTTC
CASSPRTGWYEQYF
>.|TRBV7-9|TRBD1|TRBJ2-3
TGTGCCAGCAGCTTTGGACAGGGCAGCACAGATACGCAGTATTTT
CASSFGQGSTDTQYF
>.|TRBV3-1/TRBV3-2|.|TRBJ2-1
TGTGCCAGCAGCCAAGAAACTAATTTCCCCAATGAGCAGTTCTTC
CASSQETNFPNEQFF
>once|TRBV28|TRBD1|TRBJ2-3
TGTGCCAGCAGTCAGGGACAGGTCCCAGATACGCAGTATTTT
CASSQGQVPDTQYF
>.|TRBV19|.|TRBJ1-5
TGTGCCAGTAGTCCGTTCGGGGGTGTGGGTCAGCCCCAGCATTTT
CASSPFGGVGQPQHF
>.|TRBV27|.|TRBJ1-1
TGTGCCAGCAGGGGCAACACGAACACTGAAGCTTTCTTT
CASRGNTNTEAFF
>.|TRBV28|.|TRBJ1-4
TGTGCCAGTACCACCGGGAAAAATCAGCGAAGACTGTTTTTT
CASTTGKNQRRLFF
>.|TRBV6-2/TRBV6-3|.|TRBJ2-2
TGTGCCAGCAGTTACCAACAGTTCAGCGGGGAGCTGTTTTTT
CASSYQQFSGELFF